This TCR beta chain was observed in a study of control samples from healthy donors and cancer patients. The data were produced by immunoSEQ multiplex PCR, yet TCRdb's version contains in-frame clones alone and is incomplete. The sample lists more than 95,000 clones, more than 75% occurring once. The CDR3 totals 16 residues. The germline V gene encodes CDR1 SGHKS and CDR2 YYEKEE (reference sequence). Trimming removed 0 bases from V and 1 base from J; junction bases left unmatched: 5. The receptor was isolated from a man between 60 and 75 years old in good health. V gene TRBV5-5 combines with J gene TRBJ2-7, with 9 bases identical to TRBD1. What was sequenced was blood. CDR3 sequence reads: CASSLAPTGGSYEQYF. DNA for the CDR3: TGTGCCAGCAGCTTGGCCCCGACAGGGGGTTCCTACGAGCAGTACTTC.